This T cell receptor beta chain emerged from a study of blood T cells in healthy people across ages. The table lists this clonotype with a few counts. A J-beta primer mix and a sample-barcoded 5' primer were used in a second PCR of about 7 to 12 cycles. MiXCR, run by TCRdb on the 5' RACE reads, gives a single entry per CDR3 protein. The data show 550,000 to 650,000 distinct CDR3 sequences, roughly 31% seen once. The V end was cut by 6 bases, the J end by 7 bases, with 16 bases between. CDR1 is MNHEY and CDR2 is SVGEGT in the germline V gene. This CDR3 is 15 amino acids long. The genes are TRBV6-2 or TRBV6-3 and TRBJ1-6; maybe TRBD1 (6 bases). Sequenced input: blood. This receptor was taken from a woman of 80 years or more in good health. The CDR3 loop reads CASSPQGRGNSPLHF. CDR3 nucleotide sequence: TGTGCCAGCAGCCCACAGGGACGTGGCAATTCACCCCTCCACTTT.